The 7 T cell receptor beta chains below come from one sample, sequenced in a study of HIV-infected patients and healthy controls. Antiretroviral therapy had run roughly three months, about 14 weeks, before follow-up blood collection. Whole blood was used without fractionation, so all unsorted peripheral T cells were included. Reverse transcription used 450 to 550 ng RNA and constant-region primers for alpha and beta. Separate chain-specific third strand synthesis with multiplexing indices produced the alpha and beta libraries. MiXCR, applied by TCRdb to the 5' RACE reads, yields one record per CDR3 protein. Here the sample spans approximately 5,500 distinct CDR3 sequences, around 9% being singletons. Material: blood, obtained during antiretroviral therapy. The receptors originated from an adult with HIV infection.

Relative to its sample, this clonotype is medium-sized. The chain links TRBV30 to TRBJ2-1; D uncertain. Germline CDR1 and CDR2: GTSNPN and SVGIG (reference sequence). Deletions cut 0 bases from V and 0 bases from J, with 12 bases between. The CDR3 sequence is 16 residues long. The DNA of the CDR3 is TGTGCCTGGAGTGTCTGGACCGAGAGCTCCTACAATGAGCAGTTCTTC. It is translated as CAWSVWTESSYNEQFF. The variable domain in full, with the rest retrieved from reference TRBV30 and TRBJ2-1, is SQTIHQWPATLVQPVGSPLSLECTVEGTSNPNLYWYRQAAGRGLQLLFYSVGIGQISSEVPQNLSASRPQDRQFILSSKKLLLSDSGFYLCAWSVWTESSYNEQFFGPGTRLTVL.

This clonotype was observed many times. The chain uses TRBV4-1 and TRBJ1-1; 12 bases are shared with TRBD1. Germline loops: CDR1 MGHRA, CDR2 YSYEKL. The CDR3 extends over 16 amino acids. Losses at the gene ends were 3 bases for V and 6 bases for J; bases not matched to a gene: 8. CDR3 sequence: CASSHSGTGGPPEAFF. Written as DNA, the CDR3 is TGCGCCAGCAGCCATTCCGGGACAGGGGGCCCCCCTGAAGCTTTCTTT.

This clonotype is medium-sized by share. The rearrangement uses TRBV7-2 and TRBJ2-3; 12 bases are a match to TRBD2. The CDR3 totals 17 residues. Germline trimming cut 1 base from V and 5 bases from J; bases unmatched to any gene: 7. Germline CDR1 is SGHTA and CDR2 is FQGNSA. Here the CDR3 reads CASSLEASGRARDTQYF. The DNA for the CDR3 is TGTGCCAGCAGCTTAGAGGCTAGCGGGAGGGCTAGAGATACGCAGTATTTT.

This clonotype is termed medium-sized (0.01 to 0.1%). The rearrangement joins TRBV7-9 to TRBJ2-7; tentative D call: TRBD2 (5 bases). CDR3 length equals 15 residues. CDR1 and CDR2 (germline): SEHNR, FQNEAQ (reference sequence). With 3 bases removed from V and 4 bases from J, the gap between germline ends came to 16 bases. CDR3 amino acids: CASSLAEGSRYEQYF. The CDR3 DNA sequence: TGTGCCAGCAGCTTGGCTGAGGGATCCCGGTACGAGCAGTACTTC.

This clonotype was detected many times. The genes are TRBV28 and TRBJ2-1, with 8 bases identical to TRBD2. The CDR3 totals 15 residues. Germline assignment: CDR1 MDHEN and CDR2 SYDVKM. After removal of 6 bases from V and 9 bases from J, the junction contained 13 bases not matched to a gene. CDR3 nucleotide sequence: TGTGCCAGCAGCCGGGAGGGGGGCCCGGTCAGTGAGCAGTTCTTC. Residues: CASSREGGPVSEQFF.

There are many counts of this clonotype. The chain employs TRBV7-2 and TRBJ2-5; 16 bases fit TRBD2. The CDR3 runs to 18 residues. Germline CDR1 and CDR2: SGHTA and FQGNSA. V shed 4 bases and J 4 bases; nucleotides not matched to a gene: 9. In DNA, the CDR3 is TGTGCCAGCAGCTCCTCGGGACTAGCGGGAGGGGGCAGAGAGACCCAGTACTTC. It specifies CASSSSGLAGGGRETQYF. The whole variable domain, remainder taken from reference TRBV7-2 and TRBJ2-5, is GAGVSQSPSNKVTEKGKDVELRCDPISGHTALYWYRQSLGQGLEFLIYFQGNSAPDKSGLPSDRFSAERTGGSVSTLTIQRTQQEDSAVYLCASSSSGLAGGGRETQYFGPGTRLLVL.

This clonotype appeared a few times. This sequence joins TRBV4-1 and TRBJ2-7; TRBD1 matches 9 bases. V lost 0 bases, J lost 7 bases, and 7 bases stayed unmatched. The germline gives CDR1 MGHRA, CDR2 YSYEKL. The CDR3 sequence is 15 residues long. The CDR3 reads CASSQDEQGAREQYF. CDR3 DNA: TGCGCCAGCAGCCAAGATGAACAGGGGGCGAGGGAGCAGTACTTC.